This T cell receptor (beta chain) is drawn from a study of cytomegalovirus exposure and HLA in healthy donors. The PCR contained 60 Vbeta and 13 Jbeta primers. The table came from immunoSEQ multiplex PCR; TCRdb's copy has only in-frame clones and leaves some out. This table has 150,000 to 200,000 clones, roughly 68% appearing once. Trimming removed 4 bases at V and 0 bases at J, with 9 bases between. The CDR3 is 14 residues long. Germline CDR1 is LNHDA and CDR2 is SQIVND (reference sequence). The genes are TRBV19 and TRBJ1-2, with a possible D match to TRBD1 (6 bases). Source material: PBMCs. The origin of this receptor is a woman aged 25 to 39 in good health and CMV-seronegative. The CDR3 protein is CASSRDMSNYGYTF. Written as DNA, the CDR3 is TGTGCCAGTAGTAGGGACATGTCTAACTATGGCTACACCTTC.